One sample yielded the 29 T cell receptor beta chains listed below, sequenced in a study of spatial heterogeneity in lung cancer. MiXCR, applied by TCRdb to the 5' RACE reads, yields one record per CDR3 protein. The sample records tens of thousands of distinct CDR3 sequences, approximately 12% being singletons. The time point is: sample taken at primary tumor resection. Whole RNA, which was extracted from tumor, nontumor lung tissue or frozen PBMC, was sequenced without any cell sorting. The specimen comprised PBMCs, sampled at surgery. These receptors were collected from a male donor with early-stage non-small cell lung cancer.

The chain joins TRBV29-1 to TRBJ2-7; D is undetermined. V lost 6 bases and J 4 bases, leaving 13 bases between the germline ends. The CDR3 spans 12 residues. From germline, CDR1 is SQVTM and CDR2 ANQGSEA. The CDR3 coding sequence is TGCAGCGTCCTCTTGGAGAGTTACGAGCAGTACTTC. It codes for CSVLLESYEQYF.

This clonotype was observed many times. The chain couples TRBV6-1 to TRBJ2-4; 8 nucleotides align to TRBD1. Unmatched junction bases numbered 10, after V lost 4 bases and J lost 8 bases. The germline V gene encodes CDR1 MNHNS and CDR2 SASEGT. The length of the CDR3 is 15 residues. The CDR3, as DNA: TGTGCCAGCAGTGGGAACCACGGGACAGGAGACATTCAGTACTTC. Translated, it gives CASSGNHGTGDIQYF.

This chain joins TRBV12-3 or TRBV12-4 and TRBJ1-3, with D hard to call. Trimming pared 8 bases from V and 0 bases from J, leaving 11 bases between. This CDR3 is 14 amino acids long. The CDR3 spells CASGRTDSGNTIYF. Written as DNA, the CDR3 is TGTGCCAGCGGGCGGACCGACTCTGGAAACACCATATATTTT.

J is TRBJ2-2 and V is TRBV29-1, with D perhaps TRBD1 or TRBD2 (5 bases each). This CDR3 spans 15 amino acids. Germline V lookup: CDR1 SQVTM, CDR2 ANQGSEA. Trimming stripped 3 bases from V and 7 bases from J, with 18 bases between. CDR3 residues: CSVEGTDKLGGELFF. For the CDR3, the DNA is TGCAGCGTTGAGGGGACGGATAAGCTAGGCGGGGAGCTGTTTTTT.

This clonotype showed up many times. The chain joins TRBV10-3 to TRBJ1-2; no definite D call. Germline values: CDR1 ENHRY, CDR2 SYGVKD. This CDR3 region has 14 residues. V lost 0 bases and J 2 bases, leaving 7 bases between the germline ends. The CDR3 coding sequence is TGTGCCATCAGTGAGTCGACAAGAAACTATGGCTACACCTTC. It codes for CAISESTRNYGYTF.

J is TRBJ2-1 and V is TRBV30, with a tentative D call TRBD1 (5 bases). The ends were cut back, 5 bases at V and 5 bases at J, with 10 bases in the middle. Looked up from germline, CDR1 is GTSNPN and CDR2 is SVGIG (reference sequence). The CDR3 has 12 residues. CDR3 sequence (DNA): TGTGCCTGGTCGGAACAGGACAATGAGCAGTTCTTC. Translation: CAWSEQDNEQFF.

This clonotype was seen only a few times. The rearrangement links TRBV7-9 to TRBJ1-6; a weak D match, TRBD1 (5 bases). The CDR3 is 14 residues long. Trimming left V 5 bases short and J 6 bases short, with 11 bases between. Germline V gives CDR1 SEHNR, CDR2 FQNEAQ (reference sequence). The CDR3 loop reads CASSLGVLNSPLHF. As DNA, the CDR3 is TGTGCCAGCAGCCTAGGGGTCCTTAATTCACCCCTCCACTTT.

This clonotype was counted at least ten times. V is TRBV19 and J is TRBJ1-5; maybe TRBD1 (5 bases). CDR1 and CDR2 (germline): LNHDA, SQIVND (reference sequence). The ends were cut back, 5 bases at V and 8 bases at J, with 16 bases in the middle. This CDR3 has 14 residues. CDR3 coding DNA: TGTGCCAGTAGTCGGGGCCCTACTTTTGAGCCCCAGCATTTT. Translating gives CASSRGPTFEPQHF.

V usage is TRBV7-6 and J usage is TRBJ2-1; 8 bases match TRBD2. The CDR3 sequence is 16 residues long. J was trimmed by 5 bases and V by 1 base; bases with no gene match: 7. Per germline, CDR1 SGHVS and CDR2 FNYEAQ. The CDR3 nucleotides are TGTGCCAGCAGCTTAGAGGTTAGCGGGATGAACAATGAGCAGTTCTTC. Amino acids: CASSLEVSGMNNEQFF.

V and J are TRBV5-1 and TRBJ2-3; D may be TRBD1 (6 bases). Between the trimmed V and J ends, which lost 6 bases and 5 bases, there was a span of 19 bases. Germline V gene lookup returns CDR1 SGHRS and CDR2 YFSETQ. The CDR3 totals 15 residues. Here the CDR3 DNA reads TGCGCCAGCACCATGGCGCTGGGGGCAAGAGATACGCAGTATTTT. Translated: CASTMALGARDTQYF. Drawing the rest from reference TRBV5-1 and TRBJ2-3, the complete variable domain is KAGVTQTPRYLIKTRGQQVTLSCSPISGHRSVSWYQQTPGQGLQFLFEYFSETQRNKGNFPGRFSGRQFSNSRSEMNVSTLELGDSALYLCASTMALGARDTQYFGPGTRLTVL.

The chain links TRBV7-3 to TRBJ2-1; 8 nucleotides agree with TRBD2. The CDR3 is made up of 16 amino acids. V lost 0 bases, J lost 5 bases, and 6 bases stayed unmatched. Germline V gene lookup returns CDR1 SGHTA and CDR2 FQGTGA. The CDR3 here is CASSLTTGGPHNEQFF. CDR3 nucleotide sequence: TGTGCCAGCAGCTTAACTACGGGAGGGCCCCACAATGAGCAGTTCTTC.

This clonotype was detected only a few times. The V and J genes are TRBV2 and TRBJ2-1; 11 nucleotides align to TRBD1. Per the germline V gene, CDR1 is SNHLY and CDR2 is FYNNEI. Germline trimming cut 6 bases from V and 9 bases from J; bases unmatched to any gene: 10. The CDR3 runs 15 residues. CDR3 nucleotides: TGTGCCAGCAGCCCGAACGGACAGGGGGCTGGTGAGCAGTTCTTC. Its translation is CASSPNGQGAGEQFF. Supplemented by reference TRBV2 and TRBJ2-1, the full variable domain reads EPEVTQTPSHQVTQMGQEVILRCVPISNHLYFYWYRQILGQKVEFLVSFYNNEISEKSEIFDDQFSVERPDGSNFTLKIRSTKLEDSAMYFCASSPNGQGAGEQFFGPGTRLTVL.

This clonotype was detected a few times. This rearrangement joins TRBV28 to TRBJ1-2; no clear D gene. This CDR3 is 13 amino acids long. Germline V gene sequence: CDR1 MDHEN, CDR2 SYDVKM. V dropped 2 bases and J dropped 4 bases, with 8 bases sitting between them. CDR3 amino acids: CASSLQSGYGYTF. CDR3 DNA sequence: TGTGCCAGCAGTTTACAGTCCGGCTATGGCTACACCTTC.

This clonotype was detected only a few times. The chain combines TRBV9 with TRBJ2-7; D is perhaps TRBD1 or TRBD2 (6 bases each). This CDR3 is 15 amino acids long. Trimming pared 0 bases from V and 2 bases from J, leaving 12 bases between. Germline-derived CDR1 and CDR2 are SGDLS and YYNGEE. CDR3 coding DNA: TGTGCCAGCAGCGTAGAAGGGGGGCGTACCTACGAGCAGTACTTC. This translates into CASSVEGGRTYEQYF. The entire variable domain, with the rest obtained from reference TRBV9 and TRBJ2-7, is as follows: DSGVTQTPKHLITATGQRVTLRCSPRSGDLSVYWYQQSLDQGLQFLIQYYNGEERAKGNILERFSAQQFPDLHSELNLSSLELGDSALYFCASSVEGGRTYEQYFGPGTRLTVT.

The chain uses TRBV29-1 and TRBJ2-1; D is unresolved. V lost 5 bases and J 0 bases, leaving 11 bases between the germline ends. CDR1 is SQVTM, CDR2 ANQGSEA, per germline. The CDR3 has 14 amino acids. The CDR3 bases are TGCAGCGTTTTGCGTCGTAGCTCCTACAATGAGCAGTTCTTC. It specifies CSVLRRSSYNEQFF.

This clonotype came up a few times. The chain combines TRBV11-2 with TRBJ2-2; either TRBD1 or TRBD2 may fit D (5 bases each). Trimming left V 6 bases short and J 2 bases short, with 7 bases between. This CDR3 is built from 13 residues. Germline V gives CDR1 SGHAT, CDR2 FQNNGV. The chain's CDR3 is CASRGDNTGELFF. The CDR3 DNA reads TGTGCCAGCAGGGGGGATAACACCGGGGAGCTGTTTTTT.

The J gene is TRBJ2-2, the V gene TRBV5-1, with D unresolved. In germline, CDR1 is SGHRS, CDR2 YFSETQ. The V gene lost 0 bases and the J gene lost 1 base, with 7 bases spanning the gap. The CDR3 consists of 15 residues. CDR3 residues: CASSLGPGNTGELFF. CDR3 DNA: TGCGCCAGCAGCTTGGGACCTGGGAACACCGGGGAGCTGTTTTTT.

The V and J genes are TRBV12-3 or TRBV12-4 and TRBJ1-6; tentative D call: TRBD1 (6 bases). The CDR3 runs 18 residues. Deletions cut 2 bases from V and 1 base from J, with 15 bases between. The CDR3 reads CASSLRPGVNSYNSPLHF. In DNA, the CDR3 is TGTGCCAGCAGTTTACGGCCAGGGGTTAATTCCTATAATTCACCCCTCCACTTT.

This clonotype was seen a handful of times. This chain connects TRBV6-1 to TRBJ2-2; the D gene is possibly TRBD1 (6 bases). Per the germline V gene, CDR1 is MNHNS and CDR2 is SASEGT. The CDR3 sequence is 17 residues long. V gave up 2 bases and J gave up 2 bases, with 15 bases separating them. CDR3 region: CASSEHMGQINTGELFF. CDR3 nucleotide sequence: TGTGCCAGCAGTGAACATATGGGACAAATTAACACCGGGGAGCTGTTTTTT.

The V call is TRBV18, the J call TRBJ1-5, with D maybe TRBD1 (5 bases). Germline V lookup: CDR1 KGHSH, CDR2 LQKENI. The CDR3 totals 15 residues. V was clipped by 6 bases and J by 7 bases, with 19 bases between them. The CDR3 bases are TGTGCCAGCTCTGCAAACGGGGGGATCGGACAGCCCCAGCATTTT. Encoded protein: CASSANGGIGQPQHF.

This clonotype was observed a handful of times. CDR3 bases: TGTGCCAGCAGCCCCGGGACGTATCTTACCGGGGAGCTGTTTTTT. Protein product: CASSPGTYLTGELFF. J is TRBJ2-2 and V is TRBV5-5; perhaps D is TRBD1 or TRBD2 (5 bases each). Trimming removed 4 bases from V and 5 bases from J, with 15 bases in between. Germline values: CDR1 SGHKS, CDR2 YYEKEE (reference sequence). CDR3 length equals 15 residues.

V and J are TRBV2 and TRBJ1-6; weak D call: TRBD1 (5 bases). Between the trimmed V and J ends, which lost 1 base and 9 bases, there was a span of 10 bases. Germline V lookup: CDR1 SNHLY, CDR2 FYNNEI. The CDR3 has 14 residues. The CDR3: CASSEGPRGSPLHF. Written as DNA, the CDR3 is TGTGCCAGCAGTGAAGGGCCGAGGGGTTCACCCCTCCACTTT.

The chain recombines TRBV29-1 with TRBJ2-7, with 8 bases identical to TRBD1. This CDR3 is 11 amino acids long. The germline V gene has CDR1 SQVTM and CDR2 ANQGSEA. V trimming: 6 bases; J trimming: 4 bases; junction bases outside the gene matches: 2. The DNA of the CDR3 is TGCAGCGTAGACAGGGGTTACGAGCAGTACTTC. Protein: CSVDRGYEQYF.

This clonotype has just a few counts. The rearrangement uses TRBV15 and TRBJ2-2, with no clear D. CDR3 size: 13 residues. The germline V gene has CDR1 LNHNV and CDR2 YYDKDF (reference sequence). Trimming shortened V by 0 bases and J by 2 bases, and 1 base separated the two germline ends. For the CDR3, the DNA is TGTGCCACCAGCAGAGACAACACCGGGGAGCTGTTTTTT. Residues: CATSRDNTGELFF.

This rearrangement joins TRBV7-2 to TRBJ1-5; tentative D call: TRBD1 (6 bases). V was shortened by 5 bases and J by 3 bases, with 11 bases between the two germline ends. In germline, CDR1 is SGHTA, CDR2 FQGNSA. This CDR3 is built from 14 residues. The CDR3: CASSPRQDNQPQHF. Written as DNA, the CDR3 is TGTGCCAGCAGCCCGAGACAGGACAATCAGCCCCAGCATTTT.

A few counts support this clonotype. The chain recombines TRBV29-1 with TRBJ2-3, with D possibly matching TRBD2 (6 bases). Trimming stripped 4 bases from V and 1 base from J, with 21 bases between. CDR3 length: 17 amino acids. From germline, CDR1 is SQVTM and CDR2 ANQGSEA. CDR3 in DNA: TGCAGCGTTGGATCTTGGGCGGGGCCCGGGGGCACAGATACGCAGTATTTT. This codes for CSVGSWAGPGGTDTQYF.

The sample holds many counts of this clonotype. This rearrangement joins TRBV7-3 to TRBJ2-1; D is undetermined. V lost 2 bases to trimming and J lost 5 bases, with 13 bases between them. The CDR3 has 15 amino acids. The germline CDR1 and CDR2 sequences are SGHTA and FQGTGA. The CDR3 spells CASSLESYGHNEQFF. The CDR3 coding sequence is TGTGCCAGCAGCTTAGAGAGTTACGGCCACAATGAGCAGTTCTTC.

This clonotype was seen many times. This sequence joins TRBV11-2 and TRBJ2-5; D is perhaps TRBD2 (6 bases). The V end was cut by 5 bases, the J end by 5 bases, with 12 bases between. This CDR3 spans 13 amino acids. Germline lookup yields CDR1 SGHAT and CDR2 FQNNGV. The CDR3 region has the DNA TGTGCCAGCAGCCGTGGGGGGAGCGAGACCCAGTACTTC. Translated, it gives CASSRGGSETQYF.

This clonotype was counted ten times or more. The genes are TRBV30 and TRBJ2-1; possibly TRBD1 for D (5 bases). This CDR3 spans 12 amino acids. V was clipped by 2 bases and J by 8 bases, with 10 bases between them. Germline values: CDR1 GTSNPN, CDR2 SVGIG (reference sequence). CDR3 protein: CAWSRQGHEQFF. CDR3 nucleotides: TGTGCCTGGAGTCGGCAGGGCCATGAGCAGTTCTTC.